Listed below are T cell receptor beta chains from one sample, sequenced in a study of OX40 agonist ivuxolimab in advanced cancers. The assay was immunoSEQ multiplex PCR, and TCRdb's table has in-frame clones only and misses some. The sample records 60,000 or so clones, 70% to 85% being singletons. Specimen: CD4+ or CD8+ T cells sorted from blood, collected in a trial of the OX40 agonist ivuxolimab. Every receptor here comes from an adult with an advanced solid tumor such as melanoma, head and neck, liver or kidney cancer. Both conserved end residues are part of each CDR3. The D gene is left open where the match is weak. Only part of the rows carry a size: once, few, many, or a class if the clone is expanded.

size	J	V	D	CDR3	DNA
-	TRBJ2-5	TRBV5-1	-	CASSESLSQETQYF	TGCGCCAGCAGCGAATCCCTGAGCCAAGAGACCCAGTACTTC
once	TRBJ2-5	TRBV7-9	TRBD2	CASSPTGLAGAVGYF	TGTGCCAGCAGCCCCACGGGACTAGCGGGGGCGGTCGGGTACTTC
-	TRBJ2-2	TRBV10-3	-	CAISPSGNDRPLFAGELFF	TGTGCCATCAGCCCATCCGGGAACGACAGACCGCTATTCGCCGGGGAGCTGTTTTTT
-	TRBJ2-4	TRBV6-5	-	CASSYRDPWRDIQYF	TGTGCCAGCAGTTACCGGGACCCCTGGAGGGACATTCAGTACTTC
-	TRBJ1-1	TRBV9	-	CASSVVGGLDTEAFF	TGTGCCAGCAGCGTAGTGGGAGGGTTGGACACTGAAGCTTTCTTT
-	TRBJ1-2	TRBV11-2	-	CASSPAGFRGGYTF	TGTGCCAGCAGCCCGGCGGGATTTAGGGGTGGCTACACCTTC
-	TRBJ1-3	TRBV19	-	CASSTTSGNTIYF	TGTGCCAGTAGTACCACCTCTGGAAACACCATATATTTT
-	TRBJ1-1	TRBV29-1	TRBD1	CSVVPPGQVGAEAFF	TGCAGCGTTGTTCCCCCCGGACAGGTTGGGGCTGAAGCTTTCTTT
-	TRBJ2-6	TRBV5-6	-	CASSLTRESSGANVLTF	TGTGCCAGCAGCTTGACACGGGAGAGCTCTGGGGCCAACGTCCTGACTTTC
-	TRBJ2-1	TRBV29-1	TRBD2	CSGTTSGVQNEQFF	TGCAGCGGGACGACTAGCGGGGTTCAAAATGAGCAGTTCTTC
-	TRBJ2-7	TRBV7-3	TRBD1	CASSPSRDRVSEQYF	TGTGCCAGCAGCCCGTCCCGGGACAGGGTTTCCGAGCAGTACTTC
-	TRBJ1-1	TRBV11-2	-	CASRFGTVSMRAFF	TGTGCCAGCAGATTCGGGACGGTATCTATGAGAGCTTTCTTT
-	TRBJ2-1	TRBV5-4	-	CASSPSRGSYNEQFF	TGTGCCAGCAGCCCCTCGCGTGGGTCTTACAATGAGCAGTTCTTC
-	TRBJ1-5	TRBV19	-	CASSIAPYQPQHF	TGTGCCAGTAGTATAGCCCCTTATCAGCCCCAGCATTTT
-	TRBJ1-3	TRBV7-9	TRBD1	CASSLAGGQGRGNTIYF	TGTGCCAGCAGCTTAGCGGGAGGACAGGGTCGAGGAAACACCATATATTTT
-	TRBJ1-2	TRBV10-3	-	CAISEAGAQGYTF	TGTGCCATCAGTGAGGCAGGGGCGCAAGGCTACACCTTC
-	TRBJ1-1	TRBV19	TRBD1	CASSVGQVNTEAFF	TGTGCCAGTAGCGTCGGACAGGTGAACACTGAAGCTTTCTTT
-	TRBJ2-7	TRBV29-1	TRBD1	CSVNRQGAYEQYF	TGCAGCGTAAACCGGCAGGGGGCCTACGAGCAGTACTTC
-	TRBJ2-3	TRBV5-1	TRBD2	CASSRAGTSGGTDTQYF	TGCGCCAGCAGCCGGGCAGGGACTAGCGGGGGGACAGATACGCAGTATTTT
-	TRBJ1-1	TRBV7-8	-	CASSLAGGRGTEAFF	TGTGCCAGCAGCTTAGCAGGAGGACGAGGCACTGAAGCTTTCTTT
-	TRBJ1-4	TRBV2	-	CASMEDFTARNEKLFF	TGTGCCAGCATGGAAGACTTTACAGCCCGTAATGAAAAACTGTTTTTT
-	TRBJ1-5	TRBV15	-	CATSRGGDASNQPQHF	TGTGCCACCAGCAGAGGGGGGGATGCTAGCAATCAGCCCCAGCATTTT
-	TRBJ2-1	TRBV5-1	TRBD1	CASSLARDRVSSSYNEQFF	TGCGCCAGCAGCTTGGCCAGGGACAGGGTCTCATCTTCCTACAATGAGCAGTTCTTC
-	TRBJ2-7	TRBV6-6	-	CASSYFPGLSSYEQYF	TGTGCCAGCAGTTACTTCCCAGGTTTGAGCTCCTACGAGCAGTACTTC
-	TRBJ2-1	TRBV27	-	CATLLVTGRSYNEQFF	TGTGCCACCCTACTAGTAACAGGCCGCTCCTACAATGAGCAGTTCTTC
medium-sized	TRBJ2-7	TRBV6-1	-	CASSELSQRTQQYF	TGTGCCAGCAGTGAATTATCTCAGCGCACACAGCAGTACTTC
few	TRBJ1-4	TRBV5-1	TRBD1	CASSSRLGQTANEKLFF	TGCGCCAGCAGCTCACGCTTGGGACAGACTGCTAATGAAAAACTGTTTTTT
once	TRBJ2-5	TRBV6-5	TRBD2	CASSYSTSGGETQYF	TGTGCCAGCAGTTACTCGACTAGCGGGGGGGAGACCCAGTACTTC
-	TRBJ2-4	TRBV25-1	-	CASSDSGNIKNIQYF	TGTGCCAGCAGTGATAGTGGGAATATCAAAAACATTCAGTACTTC
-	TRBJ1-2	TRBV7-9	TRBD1	CASSLDGTGGRGYTF	TGTGCCAGCAGCTTAGACGGGACAGGGGGCAGAGGCTACACCTTC
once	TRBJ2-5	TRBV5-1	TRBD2	CASSAAGGHETQYF	TGCGCCAGCAGCGCGGCGGGGGGGCACGAGACCCAGTACTTC
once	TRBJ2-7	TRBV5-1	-	CASSGETWEPALGEQYF	TGCGCCAGCAGCGGAGAGACCTGGGAGCCCGCACTCGGCGAGCAGTACTTC
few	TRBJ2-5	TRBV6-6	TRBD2	CASSYGTSEETQYF	TGTGCCAGCAGTTACGGGACTAGCGAAGAGACCCAGTACTTC
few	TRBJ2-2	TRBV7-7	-	CASGGPNTGELFF	TGTGCTAGTGGGGGTCCGAACACCGGGGAGCTGTTTTTT
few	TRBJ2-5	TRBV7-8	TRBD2	CASSSFSGGARETQYF	TGTGCCAGCAGCTCCTTCTCCGGGGGGGCGAGAGAGACCCAGTACTTC
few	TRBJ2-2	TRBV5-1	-	CASSSISMHTGELFF	TGCGCCAGCAGCTCTATAAGTATGCACACCGGGGAGCTGTTTTTT
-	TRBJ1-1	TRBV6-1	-	CASSGYSIPTEAFF	TGTGCCAGCAGTGGATACAGCATCCCTACTGAAGCTTTCTTT
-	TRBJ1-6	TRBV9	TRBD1	CASSPWQGASSPLHF	TGTGCCAGCAGCCCCTGGCAGGGGGCAAGTTCACCCCTCCACTTT
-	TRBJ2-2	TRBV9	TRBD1	CASSVEKGANTGELFF	TGTGCCAGCAGCGTAGAGAAGGGGGCAAACACCGGGGAGCTGTTTTTT
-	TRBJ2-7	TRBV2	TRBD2	CASSILGGLDSYEQYF	TGTGCCAGCAGTATACTCGGGGGACTAGACTCCTACGAGCAGTACTTC
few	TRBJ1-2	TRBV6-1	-	CASSAGTNYGYTF	TGTGCCAGCAGCGCAGGGACTAACTATGGCTACACCTTC
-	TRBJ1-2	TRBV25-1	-	CASSPSLSYGYTF	TGTGCCAGCAGTCCAAGCCTATCCTATGGCTACACCTTC
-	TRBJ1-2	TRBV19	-	CASMGFLYGYTF	TGTGCCAGTATGGGGTTTCTCTATGGCTACACCTTC
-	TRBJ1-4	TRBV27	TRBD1	CASRQGTGNEKLFF	TGTGCCAGCAGGCAGGGGACAGGGAATGAAAAACTGTTTTTT
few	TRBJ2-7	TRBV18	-	CASSPRNFYEQYF	TGTGCCAGCTCACCACGGAACTTCTACGAGCAGTACTTC
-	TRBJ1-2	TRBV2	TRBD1	CASSDRTRTGGSGYTF	TGTGCCAGCAGTGACCGGACTAGGACAGGGGGCTCGGGCTACACCTTC
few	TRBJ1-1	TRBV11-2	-	CASSSLVSGGAFF	TGTGCCAGCAGCTCCCTAGTCTCGGGGGGGGCTTTCTTT
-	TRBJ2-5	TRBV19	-	CASSPFKGGETQYF	TGTGCCAGTAGTCCCTTTAAGGGGGGGGAGACCCAGTACTTC
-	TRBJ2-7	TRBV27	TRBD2	CASARGGASAYEQYF	TGTGCCAGCGCCCGGGGGGGGGCCTCCGCCTACGAGCAGTACTTC
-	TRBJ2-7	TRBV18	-	CASSHTGPEQYF	TGTGCCAGCTCACACACAGGGCCCGAGCAGTACTTC
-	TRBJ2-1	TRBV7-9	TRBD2	CAETTRSGGSDNEQFF	TGTGCCGAAACAACCCGCAGCGGGGGCTCAGACAATGAGCAGTTCTTC
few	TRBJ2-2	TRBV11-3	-	CASSPKGPLSGELFF	TGTGCCAGCAGCCCAAAGGGGCCTTTGTCCGGGGAGCTGTTTTTT
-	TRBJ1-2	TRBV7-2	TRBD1	CASRPDRAHGYTF	TGTGCCAGCAGACCCGACAGGGCCCATGGCTACACCTTC